Listed here is a single T cell receptor (beta chain). This entry comes from a study of blood T cell repertoires in COVID-19. Looking at the study overall: Nucleic acid was either cDNA or gDNA, and it came from T cells, B-cell-depleted T cells, or PBMCs.

Method: immunoSEQ multiplex PCR; TCRdb's copy keeps in-frame clones and lacks some. Among some 67,000 clones listed, 85% to 90% were seen once. The V and J ends lost 6 bases and 5 bases, in that order; junction bases with no gene match: 8. Per the germline V gene, CDR1 is MNHEY and CDR2 is SVGEGT. The CDR3 loop spans 14 amino acids. The source is a woman aged 55 to 70 with acute or convalescent COVID-19. This chain uses TRBV6-2 or TRBV6-3 with TRBJ1-1; 8 positions agree with TRBD1. Input material: peripheral blood. This CDR3 reads CASRYGTGWTEAFF. The DNA for the CDR3 is TGTGCCAGCAGGTACGGGACAGGCTGGACTGAAGCTTTCTTT.